The present T cell receptor (beta chain) was sequenced within a study of cytomegalovirus exposure and HLA in healthy donors. Study context: About 85 million unique TCRs from HLA-typed donors were held in an early release of data.

On this clone itself: What it binds is unknown.

Trimming took 8 bases from V and 2 from J, leaving 18 bases between them. Germline lookup yields CDR1 LNHDA and CDR2 SQIVND (reference sequence). The CDR3 sequence is 15 residues long. With 60 Vbeta and 13 Jbeta primers, the PCR was carried out. The repertoire was sequenced with immunoSEQ multiplex PCR; TCRdb's copy has only in-frame clones and lacks some. This table holds 140,000 to 150,000 clones, 77% found once. Study conclusions and caveats: In all likelihood, a cluster of highly shared sequence variants was a sequencing artifact. The study designated some 180 TCR beta chains cytomegalovirus-associated.

The sample consisted of PBMCs. The TCR sequence derives from a male donor in good health and CMV-seronegative. V is TRBV19 and J is TRBJ2-5, with D possibly being TRBD2 (6 bases). This chain's CDR3 is CASAPDGRVQETQYF. The CDR3 DNA reads as TGTGCCAGTGCGCCTGACGGGAGAGTACAAGAGACCCAGTACTTC.